The rows below give T cell receptor beta chains drawn from one sample of a study of shared clonotypes between healthy human individuals. Measured with immunoSEQ multiplex PCR; TCRdb has only the in-frame clones, and not every one. This table has around 2,000,000 clones, about 93% appearing once. The sample comprised naive CD8+ T cells from PBMCs. Every receptor here comes from a man in his late teens or twenties in good health. Some clones in this sample may be carry-over from other donors' samples. CDR3s include the opening cysteine and the closing phenylalanine or tryptophan. D genes are given only for firm matches. The size of a clone is reported for some rows only, either as once, few or many, or as a class for expanded clones.

>15|TRBJ1-1|.|.|TRBV6-6
TGTGCCAGTAGTTACACGGGGGTCCTGGGGGTAGAAGCTTTCTTT
CASSYTGVLGVEAFF
>14|TRBJ1-1|.|.|TRBV5-6
TGTGCCAGCAGCCGATGGGAGGAGAGCACTGAAGCTTTCTTT
CASSRWEESTEAFF
>17|TRBJ1-2|.|.|TRBV2
TGTGCCAGCAGTGAAATTTATAGGACAGAAGCTAACTATGGCTACACCTTC
CASSEIYRTEANYGYTF
>15|TRBJ1-3|TRBD1|.|TRBV4-3
TGCGCCAGCAGGTCCGGGACAGGCTCTGGAAACACCATATATTTT
CASRSGTGSGNTIYF
>17|TRBJ1-2|TRBD1|.|TRBV9
TGTGCCAGCAGCGACGGTCCGACAGGGGATCTCCCCCCAGGCTACACCTTC
CASSDGPTGDLPPGYTF
>16|TRBJ2-2|.|.|TRBV28
TGTGCCAGCAGTTTATATAGAGAACGGGCCACCGGGGAGCTGTTTTTT
CASSLYRERATGELFF
>17|TRBJ2-7|TRBD1|once|TRBV28
TGTGCCAGCAGTTCGACCTTTACCGGGACAGAAGACTACGAGCAGTACTTC
CASSSTFTGTEDYEQYF
>16|TRBJ1-5|.|.|TRBV15
TGTGCCACCAGCAGAGGATGGGGGGAGGGCAATCAGCCCCAGCATTTT
CATSRGWGEGNQPQHF
>18|TRBJ2-1|TRBD2|.|TRBV7-9
TGTGCCAGCAGCTCAACTAGCGGGAGGGACAGCTCCTACAATGAGCAGTTCTTC
CASSSTSGRDSSYNEQFF
>16|TRBJ2-1|.|.|TRBV7-3
TGTGCCAGCAGCCCCAAACGGGGGCTGGCCTACAATGAGCAGTTCTTC
CASSPKRGLAYNEQFF
>17|TRBJ2-3|.|.|TRBV7-9
TGTGCCAGCAGCGCACCAAGGGGCGCCTCTCGCACAGATACGCAGTATTTT
CASSAPRGASRTDTQYF
>17|TRBJ1-5|.|.|TRBV6-1
TGTGCCAGCAGTGAAGTGAGGGGAACCGGGGTCAATCAGCCCCAGCATTTT
CASSEVRGTGVNQPQHF
>16|TRBJ2-7|.|.|TRBV27
TGTGCCAGCAGTTTATCGATTGGGTTTGTCGGCTACGAGCAGTACTTC
CASSLSIGFVGYEQYF
>12|TRBJ2-2|.|.|TRBV29-1
TGCAGCGTTGAGACAGAAGCCGGGGAGCTGTTTTTT
CSVETEAGELFF
>15|TRBJ2-1|.|.|TRBV27
TGTGCCAGCAGTGGGTGGGACGATGCATACAATGAGCAGTTCTTC
CASSGWDDAYNEQFF
>17|TRBJ1-1|TRBD1|.|TRBV11-2
TGTGCCAGCAGCTCTCATACAGGGGCCTATATGAACACTGAAGCTTTCTTT
CASSSHTGAYMNTEAFF
>14|TRBJ2-7|.|.|TRBV5-5
TGTGCCAGCAGCTCTGAGACACGGTCCTACGAGCAGTACTTC
CASSSETRSYEQYF
>12|TRBJ2-1|.|.|TRBV28
TGTGCCAGCAGTTTACGCGGCAATGAGCAGTTCTTC
CASSLRGNEQFF
>18|TRBJ2-5|TRBD2|.|TRBV11-2
TGTGCCAGCAGCCCCGGACTAGCGGGACCCTTACCGGGAGAGACCCAGTACTTC
CASSPGLAGPLPGETQYF
>14|TRBJ2-5|TRBD1|.|TRBV28
TGTGCCAGCAGTTGGGTACAGGGGGTAGAGACCCAGTACTTC
CASSWVQGVETQYF
>14|TRBJ2-1|.|.|TRBV5-4
TGTGCCAGCAGCTTGCGCTTGGACTACAATGAGCAGTTCTTC
CASSLRLDYNEQFF
>19|TRBJ2-2|TRBD2|once|TRBV9
TGTGCCAGCAGCGTAACCCCCCTCCGACTAGCGGGAAACACCGGGGAGCTGTTTTTT
CASSVTPLRLAGNTGELFF
>14|TRBJ1-2|TRBD1|.|TRBV19
TGTGCCAGTACTTCTATCGACAGGGAGCCAGGCTACACCTTC
CASTSIDREPGYTF
>14|TRBJ2-1|.|.|TRBV7-3
TGTGCCAGCAGCCCCTCCCCAGGGGTCAATGAGCAGTTCTTC
CASSPSPGVNEQFF
>15|TRBJ2-5|TRBD2|once|TRBV9
TGTGCCAGCAGCGTAGGCCAGCGGGAGGGCGAGACCCAGTACTTC
CASSVGQREGETQYF
>13|TRBJ2-7|.|.|TRBV5-5
TGTGCCAGCAGCTGGAATCCGGCCTACGAGCAGTACTTC
CASSWNPAYEQYF
>16|TRBJ2-1|.|.|TRBV9
TGTGCCAGCAGCGACACGGGACTCGTCCTCTACAATGAGCAGTTCTTC
CASSDTGLVLYNEQFF
>15|TRBJ1-1|.|.|TRBV4-1
TGCGCCAGCAGCCAAGGCAGGGGCGCGGACACTGAAGCTTTCTTT
CASSQGRGADTEAFF
>16|TRBJ1-3|.|.|TRBV25-1
TGTGCCAGCGAAGGATCCACAGGGAGCCCTGGAAACACCATATATTTT
CASEGSTGSPGNTIYF
>11|TRBJ2-5|.|.|TRBV6-6
TGTGCCAGCAGACTAGGAGAGACCCAGTACTTC
CASRLGETQYF